One sample yielded the 29 T cell receptor beta chains listed below, sequenced in a study of blood T cell repertoires in COVID-19. Profiled with immunoSEQ multiplex PCR; TCRdb holds only in-frame clones, not every one. The sample holds over 85,000 clones; over 70% are singletons and the top ten take about 24%. Sequencing was performed on peripheral blood. The receptors derive from a man aged 70 or older with acute or convalescent COVID-19.

This chain links TRBV5-1 with TRBJ2-7, with 7 bases that match TRBD1. The CDR3 extends over 14 amino acids. With 2 bases clipped from V and 2 bases from J, the junction kept 4 bases outside the gene matches. CDR1 and CDR2 from the germline V gene are SGHRS and YFSETQ. The CDR3 region is CASSFTGTAYEQYF. CDR3 in DNA: TGCGCCAGCAGCTTTACGGGGACAGCCTACGAGCAGTACTTC.

CDR3 sequence (DNA): TGTGCCAGCAGCGTAGCACTAGCGGGAGTTAAAGGGCTGAGCACAGATACGCAGTATTTT. This encodes CASSVALAGVKGLSTDTQYF. V usage is TRBV9 and J usage is TRBJ2-3; TRBD2 agrees at 11 bases. Trimming at V came to 0 bases and at J to 0 bases, leaving 12 bases not matched to a gene. The CDR3 runs to 20 residues. CDR1 and CDR2 (germline): SGDLS, YYNGEE.

V usage is TRBV7-2 and J usage is TRBJ2-7; D unclear. The CDR3 is 16 residues long. V was cut by 2 bases and J by 0 bases, with 14 bases left in between. Germline V CDR1 and CDR2: SGHTA, FQGNSA. CDR3 DNA sequence: TGTGCCAGCAGCTTATGGCCCCGCGGAAGCTCCTACGAGCAGTACTTC. Translating gives CASSLWPRGSSYEQYF.

V is TRBV5-1 and J is TRBJ2-1, with TRBD1 as a possible D gene (5 bases). Germline CDR1 reads SGHRS; CDR2 reads YFSETQ. V was cut by 3 bases and J by 3 bases, with 7 bases left in between. This CDR3 is built from 13 residues. The CDR3 DNA reads as TGCGCCAGCAGCTCTCAGGGCTACAATGAGCAGTTCTTC. This sequence encodes CASSSQGYNEQFF.

The gene calls are TRBV7-2 and TRBJ1-4; a possible D gene is TRBD1 (5 bases). V gave up 2 bases and J gave up 7 bases, with 8 bases separating them. This CDR3 is built from 13 residues. The germline gives CDR1 SGHTA, CDR2 FQGNSA. The CDR3 nucleotides are TGTGCCAGCAGCTTATTGCAGGGTGAAAAACTGTTTTTT. This gives the protein CASSLLQGEKLFF.

The V call is TRBV28, the J call TRBJ2-3; the match to TRBD2 covers 14 bases. CDR1 is MDHEN, CDR2 SYDVKM, per germline. The CDR3 covers 15 residues. The V gene end was trimmed by 7 bases and the J gene end by 8 bases; junction bases not matched to a gene: 8. CDR3 loop: CASNRGLAGAVTQYF. In DNA form, the CDR3 reads TGTGCCAGCAACCGGGGACTAGCGGGGGCCGTTACGCAGTATTTT.

In its sample, this clone was seen a few times. The chain is built from TRBV13 and TRBJ2-2; unclear D gene. This CDR3 region has 14 residues. The germline gives CDR1 PRHDT, CDR2 FYEKMQ (reference sequence). The germline V and J ends were trimmed by 6 bases and 2 bases, with 10 bases remaining between them. CDR3 sequence (DNA): TGTGCCAGCAGTTATTCGGTTAACACCGGGGAGCTGTTTTTT. This codes for CASSYSVNTGELFF.

Comment on this clone: One junction end disagrees with the germline gene, perhaps due to a read error. V and J are TRBV19 and TRBJ2-7; TRBD1 might be the D (5 bases). The CDR3 consists of 12 residues. CDR1 LNHDA and CDR2 SQIVND come from the germline V gene (reference sequence). CDR3 bases: TGTGCCAGTAGTATAGGTGAAGGGGCCACGACTTTC. Translating it yields CASSIGEGATTF.

This clone was recorded a few times. The gene calls are TRBV5-4 and TRBJ1-6; 9 positions agree with TRBD1. Per the germline V gene, CDR1 is SGHNT and CDR2 is YYREEE (reference sequence). The ends lost 4 bases at V and 10 bases at J; junction bases unmatched: 9. CDR3 length: 15 residues. CDR3 sequence: CASSTPRQGVSPLHF. Written as DNA, the CDR3 is TGTGCCAGCAGCACCCCCAGACAGGGGGTATCACCCCTCCACTTT.

This clone was picked up one time. This chain links TRBV19 with TRBJ2-3; perhaps TRBD1 as D (5 bases). The V end lost 5 bases, the J end lost 2 bases, and 14 bases lay between the germline ends. The CDR3 is 15 amino acids. CDR1 is LNHDA, CDR2 SQIVND, per germline (reference sequence). The CDR3 coding sequence is TGTGCCAGTAGTGGGGCCAATCAGTACACAGATACGCAGTATTTT. This translates into CASSGANQYTDTQYF.

This clone has just one count. The CDR3 bases are TGTGCCAGCAGTTTTTCCGGGATGCAAGAGACCCAGTACTTC. It is translated as CASSFSGMQETQYF. The V gene is TRBV6-5, the J gene TRBJ2-5; TRBD2 is a possible D gene (5 bases). This CDR3 has 14 residues. V lost 4 bases and J 2 bases, leaving 11 bases between the germline ends. Germline V gives CDR1 MNHEY, CDR2 SVGAGI.

The gene calls are TRBV9 and TRBJ2-7; 8 nucleotides align to TRBD1. The germline CDR1 and CDR2 sequences are SGDLS and YYNGEE. This CDR3 is built from 14 residues. V gave up 1 base and J gave up 1 base; unmatched junction bases: 1. CDR3 DNA: TGTGCCAGCAGCGTACAGGGGGCTTCCTACGAGCAGTACTTC. Amino acid sequence: CASSVQGASYEQYF.

This clone was recorded a few times. This chain links TRBV9 with TRBJ2-7; 7 bases fit TRBD2. The CDR3 loop spans 14 amino acids. Germline V lookup: CDR1 SGDLS, CDR2 YYNGEE. Trimming took 0 bases from V and 7 from J; bases not matched to a gene: 7. The CDR3 reads CASSVGRREREQYF. In DNA form, the CDR3 reads TGTGCCAGCAGCGTAGGACGGCGGGAGAGGGAGCAGTACTTC.

The chain recombines TRBV29-1 with TRBJ1-5; D gene unclear. This CDR3 has 10 amino acids. Germline CDR1 reads SQVTM; CDR2 reads ANQGSEA. Trimming shortened V by 6 bases and J by 8 bases, and 8 bases separated the two germline ends. Here the CDR3 DNA reads TGCAGCGTCGGGCGGGAGCCCCAGCATTTT. Encoded protein: CSVGREPQHF.

This chain links TRBV4-3 with TRBJ2-7, with 12 bases identical to TRBD2. The CDR3 spans 18 residues. Per the germline V gene, CDR1 is LGHNA and CDR2 is YSLEER. The J segment lost 2 bases and the V segment lost 1 base, leaving 9 bases of the junction unmatched. CDR3 in amino acids: CASSQGLAGDGRTYEQYF. The CDR3 nucleotides are TGCGCCAGCAGCCAAGGACTAGCGGGAGATGGAAGGACCTACGAGCAGTACTTC.

This clone was seen a single time. The CDR3 bases are TGTGCCAGCAGTAGGACTAGCGGGTCCTTTGGGTACGAGCAGTACTTC. This sequence encodes CASSRTSGSFGYEQYF. The V and J genes are TRBV25-1 and TRBJ2-7, with TRBD2 matching over 11 bases. This CDR3 contains 16 residues. V lost 5 bases and J lost 4; bases outside the gene matches: 10. Germline V gives CDR1 MGHDK, CDR2 SYGVNS.

This sequence joins TRBV30 and TRBJ2-1; D is uncertain. V lost 8 bases, J lost 3 bases, and 14 bases lay in between. The CDR3 has 13 residues. Germline CDR1 reads GTSNPN; CDR2 reads SVGIG (reference sequence). This chain's CDR3 is CAARTRLYNEQFF. CDR3 coding DNA: TGTGCCGCACGAACTCGACTCTACAATGAGCAGTTCTTC.

The CDR3 spells CATSRGLTSGTGELFF. The CDR3 coding sequence is TGTGCCACCAGCAGGGGGTTAACTAGCGGTACCGGGGAGCTGTTTTTT. The chain combines TRBV15 with TRBJ2-2; 8 bases agree with TRBD2. The CDR3 sequence is 16 residues long. From germline, CDR1 is LNHNV and CDR2 YYDKDF (reference sequence). The trim removed 3 bases at V and 5 bases at J, leaving 8 bases unmatched.

The chain joins TRBV11-2 to TRBJ1-5; D remains ambiguous. The CDR3 totals 15 residues. The germline V gene has CDR1 SGHAT and CDR2 FQNNGV. Trimming pared 0 bases from V and 2 bases from J, leaving 8 bases between. In nucleotides, the CDR3 is TGTGCCAGCAGCTTAGATCTAGGCGGCAATCAGCCCCAGCATTTT. Translation gives CASSLDLGGNQPQHF.

The chain has TRBV29-1 and TRBJ2-7; 8 bases agree with TRBD1. Germline lookup yields CDR1 SQVTM and CDR2 ANQGSEA. V dropped 6 bases and J dropped 5; count of bases not matched to a gene: 6. The CDR3 consists of 12 residues. The CDR3 reads CSVDRGGNEQYF. CDR3 bases: TGCAGCGTCGACAGGGGAGGCAACGAGCAGTACTTC.

J is TRBJ2-1 and V is TRBV25-1; 8 bases are shared with TRBD1. Per germline, CDR1 MGHDK and CDR2 SYGVNS. CDR3 length: 14 amino acids. The V gene end was trimmed by 6 bases and the J gene end by 10 bases; junction bases not matched to a gene: 11. The CDR3 nucleotides are TGTGCCAGCAGGAGGACAGGGACGGGCGGGGAGCAGTTCTTC. Translated: CASRRTGTGGEQFF.

This clone was seen once. CDR3 coding DNA: TGTGCCAGTGGGTGGCTCGGGTTCCCCGAGCAGTACTTC. Protein sequence: CASGWLGFPEQYF. The J gene is TRBJ2-7, the V gene TRBV19; no firm D call. Germline V gene lookup returns CDR1 LNHDA and CDR2 SQIVND (reference sequence). The CDR3 length is 13 residues. Between the trimmed V and J ends, which lost 8 bases and 6 bases, there was a span of 17 bases. The full variable domain, in which reference TRBV19 and TRBJ2-7 provide the parts outside the CDR3, is DGGITQSPKYLFRKEGQNVTLSCEQNLNHDAMYWYRQDPGQGLRLIYYSQIVNDFQKGDIAEGYSVSREKKESFPLTVTSAQKNPTAFYLCASGWLGFPEQYFGPGTRLTVT.

J is TRBJ2-7 and V is TRBV28; TRBD1 matches 8 bases. This CDR3 has 14 amino acids. Germline loops: CDR1 MDHEN, CDR2 SYDVKM. After removal of 7 bases from V and 7 bases from J, the junction contained 12 bases not matched to a gene. This CDR3 is CASIPGQALGEQYF. In DNA form, the CDR3 reads TGTGCCAGCATACCGGGACAGGCTTTAGGGGAGCAGTACTTC.

Comments on this clone: Relative to the germline gene, one junction end is altered; a read error may explain this. J is TRBJ2-3 and V is TRBV7-7, with D perhaps TRBD2 (5 bases). This CDR3 has 14 amino acids. CDR1 and CDR2 (germline): SSHAT, FNYEAQ (reference sequence). The CDR3, as DNA: TGTGCTAGCAGCTTGGGAGCTAGCACAGATACGCAGTATTTT. Amino acids: CASSLGASTDTQYF.

This sequence joins TRBV30 and TRBJ1-6; D uncertain. Germline CDR1 GTSNPN, CDR2 SVGIG (reference sequence). The CDR3 is made up of 12 amino acids. Between the trimmed V and J ends, which lost 3 bases and 8 bases, there was a span of 8 bases. The CDR3 reads CAWSMAYSPLHF. The CDR3 DNA reads TGTGCCTGGAGCATGGCTTATTCACCCCTCCACTTT.

The sample holds one count of this clone. J is TRBJ2-3 and V is TRBV24-1, with TRBD2 matching over 8 bases. The CDR3 is 14 residues long. Unmatched junction bases numbered 8, after V lost 3 bases and J lost 10 bases. Per the germline V gene, CDR1 is KGHDR and CDR2 is SFDVKD. DNA for the CDR3: TGTGCCACCAGTGATGCGACTAGCGTCCCTTCGCAGTATTTT. It yields the protein CATSDATSVPSQYF.

The genes are TRBV6-5 and TRBJ2-5; 7 positions agree with TRBD1. With 6 bases clipped from V and 2 bases from J, the junction kept 6 bases outside the gene matches. This CDR3 has 14 residues. Germline CDR1 reads MNHEY; CDR2 reads SVGAGI. This chain's CDR3 is CASRRDRVQETQYF. CDR3 bases: TGTGCCAGCAGACGAGACAGGGTACAAGAGACCCAGTACTTC.

The chain has TRBV12-3 or TRBV12-4 and TRBJ1-2; no firm D call. V was trimmed by 3 bases and J by 0 bases, leaving 5 bases between them. The CDR3 runs to 13 residues. The CDR3 nucleotides read TGTGCCAGCAGTTTTGGAGCTAACTATGGCTACACCTTC. Its protein is CASSFGANYGYTF.

As for this clone: Germline and junction disagree at one end, which may indicate a read error. The chain employs TRBV4-1 and TRBJ2-1; TRBD2 matches 13 bases. The CDR3 is made up of 14 amino acids. Per the germline V gene, CDR1 is MGHRA and CDR2 is YSYEKL. CDR3 protein: CASSPETSGRVFIF. DNA of the CDR3: TGCGCCAGCAGCCCCGAAACTAGCGGGAGGGTCTTCATCTTC.